These 10 T cell receptor beta chains came from one sample sequenced in a study of T cells in Graves' hyperthyroidism and ophthalmopathy. TCR beta CDR3 sequences were amplified from RNA transcripts. Using the HTBI primer set, a first-round RT-PCR was run on the TCR CDR3. TCRdb reanalysed the multiplex PCR reads using MiXCR and keeps one entry per CDR3 protein. The profile shows a few hundred thousand distinct CDR3 sequences, about 43% of them singletons. The sequenced material came from peripheral blood or thyroid tissue (not recorded which). The source is a woman in her late teens or twenties with Graves' hyperthyroidism.

This clonotype has at least ten counts. The chain uses TRBV29-1 and TRBJ2-7; 10 nucleotides match TRBD2. Per the germline V gene, CDR1 is SQVTM and CDR2 is ANQGSEA. This CDR3 has 14 amino acids. Trimming cost V 1 base and J 9 bases; bases outside gene matches: 9. The CDR3 DNA reads TGCAGCGTTGAAGGGGCTAGCGGGAGTAAAAGGCAGTACTTC. Encoded protein: CSVEGASGSKRQYF.

The chain links TRBV24-1 to TRBJ2-1, with 12 bases identical to TRBD2. The CDR3 runs to 17 residues. The germline CDR1 and CDR2 sequences are KGHDR and SFDVKD. After removal of 1 base from V and 5 bases from J, the junction contained 5 bases not matched to a gene. For the CDR3, the DNA is TGTGCCACCAGTGATTTCAGGACTAGCGGGGACCACAATGAGCAGTTCTTC. This gives the protein CATSDFRTSGDHNEQFF.

This chain connects TRBV5-1 to TRBJ2-7; the match to TRBD1 covers 7 bases. The CDR3 loop spans 14 amino acids. The ends lost 4 bases at V and 2 bases at J; junction bases unmatched: 6. Germline values: CDR1 SGHRS, CDR2 YFSETQ. CDR3 nucleotide sequence: TGCGCCAGCAGCCCGGAGGACAGGACCTACGAGCAGTACTTC. It codes for CASSPEDRTYEQYF.

The V gene is TRBV20-1, the J gene TRBJ2-3, with D possibly called TRBD1 or TRBD2 (5 bases each). The CDR3 extends over 15 amino acids. Trimming cost V 0 bases and J 1 base, with 11 bases left between them. Germline CDR1 DFQATT, CDR2 SNEGSKA (reference sequence). The DNA of the CDR3 is TGCAGTGCTAGAGATCCAGGGACGGGCACAGATACGCAGTATTTT. Translation gives CSARDPGTGTDTQYF.

Remarks on this clonotype: At one boundary the junction diverges from the germline segment, which might be a read error. This chain uses TRBV12-3 or TRBV12-4 with TRBJ1-3; no definite D call. The CDR3 spans 16 residues. The CDR3: CTSSLYGSSSGSTIYF. CDR3 DNA sequence: TGTACCAGCAGTTTATACGGCTCGAGCTCTGGAAGCACCATATATTTT.

This clonotype has more than one count but fewer than ten. This chain connects TRBV20-1 to TRBJ1-1; D is perhaps TRBD1 (6 bases). From germline, CDR1 is DFQATT and CDR2 SNEGSKA (reference sequence). This CDR3 spans 14 amino acids. Trimming removed 6 bases at V and 1 base at J, with 15 bases between. CDR3: CSAPKGGPNTEAFF. The CDR3 DNA reads TGCAGTGCCCCAAAAGGGGGGCCGAACACTGAAGCTTTCTTT.

The gene calls are TRBV15 and TRBJ1-4; 7 bases match TRBD1. The germline CDR1 and CDR2 sequences are LNHNV and YYDKDF (reference sequence). With 5 bases clipped from V and 10 bases from J, the junction kept 13 bases outside the gene matches. The CDR3 spans 15 residues. The CDR3 DNA is TGTGCCACCAGCCCCGACAGGGTAATCCTTGCAAAACTGTTTTTT. Its protein product is CATSPDRVILAKLFF.

The V call is TRBV7-6, the J call TRBJ1-6, with TRBD1 as a possible D gene (6 bases). Trimming shortened V by 0 bases and J by 5 bases, and 14 bases separated the two germline ends. This CDR3 region has 17 residues. CDR1 and CDR2 from the germline V gene are SGHVS and FNYEAQ. The CDR3: CASSLATGGSNNSPLHF. CDR3 DNA sequence: TGTGCCAGCAGCTTAGCGACCGGGGGCAGCAATAATTCACCCCTCCACTTT.

The genes are TRBV28 and TRBJ1-4; 9 positions match TRBD1. The CDR3 contains 15 residues. V was pared by 6 bases and J by 7 bases, with 9 bases of the junction left unmatched. CDR1 MDHEN and CDR2 SYDVKM come from the germline V gene. The CDR3 region is CASSPPDRGTEKLFF. The CDR3 coding sequence is TGTGCCAGCAGCCCGCCCGACAGGGGGACTGAAAAACTGTTTTTT.

J is TRBJ1-6 and V is TRBV15, with D possibly matching TRBD1 (5 bases). Germline-derived CDR1 and CDR2 are LNHNV and YYDKDF (reference sequence). V dropped 3 bases and J dropped 7 bases, with 16 bases sitting between them. The CDR3 consists of 16 residues. DNA of the CDR3: TGTGCCACCAGCAGCCAAGACGCAGGGCAAAATTCACCCCTCCACTTT. This translates into CATSSQDAGQNSPLHF.